Presented here are 19 T cell receptor beta chains from one specimen sequenced in a study of cytomegalovirus exposure and HLA in healthy donors. The primer mix had 60 Vbeta and 13 Jbeta primers. Sequencing used immunoSEQ multiplex PCR; TCRdb keeps in-frame clones, though not all of them. The sample has approximately 100,000 clones; 79% are singletons. Sequencing was carried out using PBMCs. These receptors all stem from a woman aged 40 to 50 in good health and CMV-seronegative.

The chain has TRBV6-1 and TRBJ2-7, with TRBD1 matching 8 bases. Germline trimming cut 10 bases from V and 2 bases from J; bases unmatched to any gene: 13. Germline CDR1 reads MNHNS; CDR2 reads SASEGT. The CDR3 consists of 15 residues. The CDR3 is CATHNPQGAPYEQYF. DNA for the CDR3: TGTGCCACCCACAATCCTCAGGGGGCCCCCTACGAGCAGTACTTC.

The V call is TRBV6-6, the J call TRBJ1-2, with 10 nucleotides matching TRBD1. Germline CDR1 is MNHNY and CDR2 is SVGAGI (reference sequence). V trimming: 0 bases; J trimming: 4 bases; junction bases outside the gene matches: 2. The CDR3 runs 15 residues. CDR3 in DNA: TGTGCCAGCAGTTACTCCGACAGGGGGCCCTATGGCTACACCTTC. Translation: CASSYSDRGPYGYTF.

This clone was seen a handful of times. The rearrangement links TRBV4-3 to TRBJ1-1; no clear D. V was pared by 3 bases and J by 4 bases, with 12 bases between. The CDR3 is made up of 14 amino acids. Germline V gene data show CDR1 as LGHNA and CDR2 as YSLEER. CDR3 sequence (DNA): TGCGCCAGCAGCCAGGCGGGGTTGGGCACTGAAGCTTTCTTT. It encodes CASSQAGLGTEAFF.

The J gene is TRBJ1-4, the V gene TRBV10-2; the D is unclear. The CDR3 has 13 amino acids. V was clipped by 10 bases and J by 2 bases, with 11 bases between them. Germline values: CDR1 WSHSY, CDR2 SAAADI. The CDR3 nucleotides read TGCGCCACCGCGCCCGCGACTAATGAAAAACTGTTTTTT. Translation: CATAPATNEKLFF.

The chain employs TRBV19 and TRBJ2-1, with 7 bases fitting TRBD2. The CDR3 is made up of 16 amino acids. Germline V gene lookup returns CDR1 LNHDA and CDR2 SQIVND (reference sequence). V lost 6 bases and J lost 2; bases outside the gene matches: 10. CDR3 sequence reads: CASSKLERGAYNEQFF. Here the CDR3 DNA reads TGTGCCAGTAGCAAACTTGAGCGGGGAGCCTACAATGAGCAGTTCTTC.

The chain combines TRBV5-6 with TRBJ1-1; TRBD1 matches 7 bases. V trimming: 4 bases; J trimming: 1 base; junction bases outside the gene matches: 16. Germline CDR1 SGHDT, CDR2 YYEEEE. This CDR3 comprises 18 residues. CDR3 sequence reads: CASSPGQRGLTENTEAFF. The DNA for the CDR3 is TGTGCCAGCAGCCCTGGACAGAGGGGGCTTACCGAGAACACTGAAGCTTTCTTT.

V gene TRBV5-4 combines with J gene TRBJ2-3, with TRBD1 matching 9 bases. The junction had 5 bases not matched to a gene; V was cut back by 4 bases and J by 2 bases. The CDR3 totals 15 residues. Germline CDR1 and CDR2: SGHNT and YYREEE (reference sequence). The chain's CDR3 is CASSIRDRVTDTQYF. CDR3 in DNA: TGTGCCAGCAGCATCCGGGACAGGGTCACAGATACGCAGTATTTT.

V gene TRBV27 combines with J gene TRBJ2-1; tentative D call: TRBD2 (6 bases). The CDR3 length is 16 residues. V was shortened by 5 bases and J by 0 bases, with 14 bases between the two germline ends. Germline CDR1 and CDR2: MNHEY and SMNVEV (reference sequence). The CDR3 loop reads CASSPGTSYSYNEQFF. CDR3 bases: TGTGCCAGCAGTCCCGGGACTTCCTACTCCTACAATGAGCAGTTCTTC.

This chain joins TRBV7-2 and TRBJ1-1; TRBD1 agrees at 8 bases. J was trimmed by 8 bases and V by 2 bases; bases with no gene match: 7. From germline, CDR1 is SGHTA and CDR2 FQGNSA. The CDR3 has 14 residues. CDR3 in amino acids: CASSLQGTGLEAFF. The DNA of the CDR3 is TGTGCCAGCAGCTTACAGGGGACAGGACTGGAAGCTTTCTTT.

The chain is built from TRBV5-5 and TRBJ2-7, with a possible D match to TRBD2 (6 bases). V lost 5 bases, J lost 0 bases, and 12 bases lay in between. The CDR3 has 14 residues. In germline, CDR1 is SGHKS, CDR2 YYEKEE (reference sequence). The CDR3 nucleotides read TGTGCCAGCAGAGCCGGGACTCACTCCTACGAGCAGTACTTC. It codes for CASRAGTHSYEQYF. The complete variable domain, with remaining parts taken from reference TRBV5-5 and TRBJ2-7, reads DAGVTQSPTHLIKTRGQQVTLRCSPISGHKSVSWYQQVLGQGPQFIFQYYEKEERGRGNFPDRFSARQFPNYSSELNVNALLLGDSALYLCASRAGTHSYEQYFGPGTRLTVT.

V usage is TRBV5-8 and J usage is TRBJ1-5; D may be TRBD1 (5 bases). The CDR3 spans 15 residues. The germline V and J ends were trimmed by 1 base and 2 bases, with 10 bases remaining between them. Germline V CDR1 and CDR2: SGHTS, YDEGEE. CDR3 DNA sequence: TGTGCCAGCAGCTTGTACTCACAGGGCAATCAGCCCCAGCATTTT. As protein: CASSLYSQGNQPQHF. The full variable domain, rest sourced from reference TRBV5-8 and TRBJ1-5, is EAGVTQSPTHLIKTRGQQATLRCSPISGHTSVYWYQQALGLGLQFLLWYDEGEERNRGNFPPRFSGRQFPNYSSELNVNALELEDSALYLCASSLYSQGNQPQHFGDGTRLSIL.

The rearrangement links TRBV9 to TRBJ2-1; D may be TRBD2 (5 bases). V shed 8 bases and J shed 10 bases, with 10 bases lying between them. The CDR3 is 10 residues long. The germline gives CDR1 SGDLS, CDR2 YYNGEE. Written as DNA, the CDR3 is TGTGCCAGAAGGGAGCGGGAGCAGTTCTTC. Translated, it gives CARREREQFF. The variable domain in full, completed from reference TRBV9 and TRBJ2-1, reads DSGVTQTPKHLITATGQRVTLRCSPRSGDLSVYWYQQSLDQGLQFLIQYYNGEERAKGNILERFSAQQFPDLHSELNLSSLELGDSALYFCARREREQFFGPGTRLTVL.

The rearrangement uses TRBV4-1 and TRBJ1-1, with unresolved D. Trimming took 1 base from V and 5 from J, leaving 11 bases between them. This CDR3 is built from 14 residues. From germline, CDR1 is MGHRA and CDR2 YSYEKL. In nucleotides, the CDR3 is TGCGCCAGCAGCCAAGCGACAATTAGGACTGAAGCTTTCTTT. It encodes CASSQATIRTEAFF.

The rearrangement uses TRBV28 and TRBJ2-7; the D gene is possibly TRBD1 (5 bases). V gave up 7 bases and J gave up 4 bases, with 11 bases separating them. The CDR3 length is 12 residues. Germline-derived CDR1 and CDR2 are MDHEN and SYDVKM. CDR3 sequence reads: CASMTEHYEQYF. The DNA for the CDR3 is TGTGCCAGCATGACAGAACATTACGAGCAGTACTTC.

The J gene is TRBJ2-2, the V gene TRBV6-5; the match to TRBD2 covers 7 bases. The CDR3 covers 15 residues. With V trimmed by 6 bases and J by 4 bases, 8 bases remained unmatched. Germline V gene sequence: CDR1 MNHEY, CDR2 SVGAGI. The CDR3 nucleotides read TGTGCCAGCAGCATCGGGGGGACTTCCACCGGGGAGCTGTTTTTT. This gives the protein CASSIGGTSTGELFF.

This clone was counted a few times. The V call is TRBV7-9, the J call TRBJ2-3; weak D call: TRBD2 (5 bases). CDR1 and CDR2 (germline): SEHNR, FQNEAQ (reference sequence). The CDR3 extends over 12 amino acids. Deletions cut 5 bases from V and 5 bases from J, with 8 bases between. CDR3 DNA: TGTGCCAGCAGCCCGGCGGGAGATACGCAGTATTTT. It yields the protein CASSPAGDTQYF.

The chain uses TRBV5-1 and TRBJ2-1; a possible D gene is TRBD2 (5 bases). Deletions cut 4 bases from V and 9 bases from J, with 17 bases between. This CDR3 spans 14 amino acids. The germline V gene encodes CDR1 SGHRS and CDR2 YFSETQ. The CDR3 sequence: CASSDLLEGGEQFF. The CDR3 coding sequence is TGCGCCAGCAGCGACTTACTCGAGGGCGGTGAGCAGTTCTTC.

V is TRBV7-6 and J is TRBJ1-1; D is undetermined. The V and J ends lost 5 bases and 5 bases respectively, with 18 bases between them. Looked up from germline, CDR1 is SGHVS and CDR2 is FNYEAQ. This CDR3 is 15 amino acids long. The CDR3 loop reads CASSAGREASTEAFF. In DNA, the CDR3 is TGTGCCAGCAGCGCGGGCCGGGAAGCGTCAACTGAAGCTTTCTTT.

J is TRBJ2-7 and V is TRBV5-1, with 12 bases fitting TRBD1. Germline V gene data show CDR1 as SGHRS and CDR2 as YFSETQ. The CDR3 consists of 13 residues. Germline trimming cut 6 bases from V and 5 bases from J; bases unmatched to any gene: 3. For the CDR3, the DNA is TGCGCCAGCATCGGGACAGGGGGCCACGAGCAGTACTTC. It is translated as CASIGTGGHEQYF. The full variable domain, completed using reference TRBV5-1 and TRBJ2-7, is KAGVTQTPRYLIKTRGQQVTLSCSPISGHRSVSWYQQTPGQGLQFLFEYFSETQRNKGNFPGRFSGRQFSNSRSEMNVSTLELGDSALYLCASIGTGGHEQYFGPGTRLTVT.